The 21 T cell receptor beta chains listed next were all sequenced from one sample in a study of radiation and T cells in renal cell carcinoma. The method was immunoSEQ multiplex PCR; TCRdb's version includes in-frame clones alone and lacks a portion of them. This table has about 49,000 clones, more than 80% appearing once. Documented time point: blood 2 weeks post-SBRT. Documented treatment: 15 Gy SBRT to primary tumor, nephrectomy 4 weeks later. The sample was blood, taken from a patient whose treatment included radiotherapy and nephrectomy. All receptors come from an older woman with renal cell carcinoma.

V is TRBV10-3 and J is TRBJ2-1, with 8 bases lining up with TRBD2. Germline assignment: CDR1 ENHRY and CDR2 SYGVKD. V was pared by 0 bases and J by 7 bases, with 8 bases of the junction left unmatched. The CDR3 length is 16 residues. The CDR3 is CAISESVGGVGNEQFF. CDR3 coding DNA: TGTGCCATCAGTGAGTCGGTCGGGGGGGTCGGGAATGAGCAGTTCTTC.

This sequence joins TRBV9 and TRBJ1-6, with D maybe TRBD1 (5 bases). This CDR3 spans 15 amino acids. The germline V gene has CDR1 SGDLS and CDR2 YYNGEE. V lost 0 bases and J 7 bases, leaving 11 bases between the germline ends. CDR3 sequence: CASSVAGGDNSPLHF. The DNA for the CDR3 is TGTGCCAGCAGCGTAGCTGGAGGGGACAATTCACCCCTCCACTTT.

This clone is medium-sized. This chain connects TRBV4-1 to TRBJ2-3; TRBD1 matches 9 bases. V lost 5 bases, J lost 3 bases, and 3 bases stayed unmatched. The CDR3 contains 14 residues. In germline, CDR1 is MGHRA, CDR2 YSYEKL. Written as DNA, the CDR3 is TGCGCCAGCAGCTTTGGACAGGGGACAGATACGCAGTATTTT. It yields the protein CASSFGQGTDTQYF.

This chain uses TRBV13 with TRBJ2-3, with 15 positions matching TRBD2. Trimming at V came to 4 bases and at J to 2 bases, leaving 7 bases not matched to a gene. The CDR3 runs 18 residues. The germline CDR1 and CDR2 sequences are PRHDT and FYEKMQ (reference sequence). CDR3 residues: CASSSGTSGGKTTDTQYF. In DNA, the CDR3 is TGTGCCAGCAGCTCCGGGACTAGCGGGGGGAAAACCACAGATACGCAGTATTTT.

The chain links TRBV9 to TRBJ2-7; 11 bases are shared with TRBD2. Germline V gene sequence: CDR1 SGDLS, CDR2 YYNGEE. This CDR3 is 15 amino acids long. V trimming: 3 bases; J trimming: 6 bases; junction bases outside the gene matches: 8. The CDR3 DNA sequence: TGTGCCAGCAGCGCGGGGCTAGCGGGAGGCCCCGAGCAGTACTTC. Residues: CASSAGLAGGPEQYF. Based on the CDR3 plus reference TRBV9 and TRBJ2-7, the full variable domain is DSGVTQTPKHLITATGQRVTLRCSPRSGDLSVYWYQQSLDQGLQFLIQYYNGEERAKGNILERFSAQQFPDLHSELNLSSLELGDSALYFCASSAGLAGGPEQYFGPGTRLTVT.

V is TRBV2 and J is TRBJ1-4; tentatively, D is TRBD1 (6 bases). CDR3 length: 15 residues. Germline CDR1 and CDR2: SNHLY and FYNNEI. With 5 bases removed from V and 2 bases from J, the gap between germline ends came to 12 bases. The CDR3 protein is CASSTRTVTNEKLFF. The CDR3 nucleotides read TGTGCCAGCAGTACGAGGACAGTGACTAATGAAAAACTGTTTTTT.

The chain employs TRBV2 and TRBJ1-5, with TRBD1 as a possible D gene (5 bases). Germline V gives CDR1 SNHLY, CDR2 FYNNEI. Trimming pared 2 bases from V and 9 bases from J, leaving 11 bases between. The CDR3 is 13 residues long. The CDR3 spells CASSETGGMPQHF. The CDR3, as DNA: TGTGCCAGCAGTGAAACAGGTGGGATGCCCCAGCATTTT.

CDR3 residues: CASSVLAGVYNEQFF. CDR3 sequence (DNA): TGTGCCAGTAGTGTTCTAGCGGGAGTTTACAATGAGCAGTTCTTC. V usage is TRBV19 and J usage is TRBJ2-1; 10 bases align to TRBD2. CDR1 is LNHDA and CDR2 is SQIVND in the germline V gene (reference sequence). The CDR3 has 15 amino acids. V dropped 5 bases and J dropped 4; count of bases not matched to a gene: 5.

V is TRBV27 and J is TRBJ2-4; possibly TRBD1 or TRBD2 for D (7 bases each). The CDR3 extends over 13 amino acids. Germline CDR1 and CDR2: MNHEY and SMNVEV (reference sequence). V lost 4 bases, J lost 11 bases, and 15 bases lay in between. The CDR3 region has the DNA TGTGCCAGCAGTTCCACAGGGGCGGGGGTTCAGTACTTC. Encoded protein: CASSSTGAGVQYF.

Comments on this clone: Within the sample, other DNA sequences also encode this same CDR3. This chain links TRBV5-1 with TRBJ2-7; TRBD1 matches 9 bases. Trimming removed 0 bases from V and 2 bases from J; junction bases left unmatched: 3. The CDR3 is 15 residues long. CDR1 SGHRS and CDR2 YFSETQ come from the germline V gene. CDR3 nucleotide sequence: TGCGCCAGCAGCTTGGCGGGACAGGGCGCCTACGAGCAGTACTTC. Protein product: CASSLAGQGAYEQYF.

The chain carries TRBV10-3 and TRBJ1-2; TRBD1 agrees at 7 bases. The germline V gene has CDR1 ENHRY and CDR2 SYGVKD. J was trimmed by 1 base and V by 4 bases; bases with no gene match: 0. The CDR3 covers 13 residues. This CDR3 is CAISGDSNYGYTF. The CDR3 region has the DNA TGTGCCATCAGTGGGGACAGTAACTATGGCTACACCTTC.

The sample holds a few counts of this clone. CDR3 region: CASSLVQGEYQETQYF. CDR3 coding DNA: TGTGCCAGCAGCTTAGTCCAGGGAGAATACCAAGAGACCCAGTACTTC. The rearrangement uses TRBV7-8 and TRBJ2-5; either TRBD1 or TRBD2 may supply D (5 bases each). The CDR3 spans 16 residues. V shed 1 base and J shed 0 bases, with 12 bases lying between them. Germline assignment: CDR1 SGHVS and CDR2 FQNEAQ.

This sequence joins TRBV19 and TRBJ1-5; D not certain. The CDR3 runs to 15 residues. Between the trimmed V and J ends, which lost 0 bases and 3 bases, there was a span of 9 bases. The V gene's germline CDR1 is LNHDA and CDR2 SQIVND (reference sequence). CDR3 nucleotide sequence: TGTGCCAGTAGTATAGAAATCGACCTCAATCAGCCCCAGCATTTT. Encoded protein: CASSIEIDLNQPQHF.

The chain uses TRBV18 and TRBJ1-2, with TRBD1 identical over 7 bases. The CDR3 is 15 amino acids. V shed 1 base and J 6 bases; nucleotides not matched to a gene: 8. Germline V lookup: CDR1 KGHSH, CDR2 LQKENI. CDR3 in DNA: TGTGCCAGCTCACCACAGGGCAGGGGGACCGATGGCTACACCTTC. Translation: CASSPQGRGTDGYTF.

J is TRBJ1-2 and V is TRBV2; D not resolved. Germline CDR1 is SNHLY and CDR2 is FYNNEI. Trimming pared 4 bases from V and 1 base from J, leaving 10 bases between. CDR3 length: 14 amino acids. CDR3 nucleotide sequence: TGTGCCAGCAGTGTTGGTCAGCTTAACTATGGCTACACCTTC. Translating it yields CASSVGQLNYGYTF.

This clone appeared many times. One end of the junction fails to match germline, which may point to a read error. This sequence joins TRBV6-1 and TRBJ1-1; tentative D call: TRBD1 (5 bases). The germline CDR1 and CDR2 sequences are MNHNS and SASEGT. The CDR3 consists of 15 residues. CDR3 nucleotide sequence: TGTGCCAGCCGTGAAGGGGCAGGGTCAGACACTGAAGCTTTCTTT. Protein: CASREGAGSDTEAFF.

Written as DNA, the CDR3 is TGCGCCAGCAGCCAAGGGTTTAGCGCTGGGGCCAACGTCCTGACTTTC. Amino acids: CASSQGFSAGANVLTF. The rearrangement uses TRBV4-1 and TRBJ2-6; the D gene is possibly TRBD2 (5 bases). Germline lookup yields CDR1 MGHRA and CDR2 YSYEKL. Trimming removed 1 base at V and 2 bases at J, with 9 bases between. The CDR3 is 16 amino acids.

The chain has TRBV11-2 and TRBJ2-3, with D possibly being TRBD1 (6 bases). V lost 1 base, J lost 4 bases, and 12 bases lay in between. The CDR3 is made up of 15 amino acids. Germline V gene lookup returns CDR1 SGHAT and CDR2 FQNNGV. This chain's CDR3 is CASSLVVKGADTQYF. The CDR3 DNA follows: TGTGCCAGCAGCTTAGTGGTCAAGGGGGCAGATACGCAGTATTTT.

This clone was detected only once. The chain carries TRBV5-8 and TRBJ2-2, with no clear D. V was cut by 0 bases and J by 0 bases, with 6 bases left in between. The CDR3 is 15 residues long. Per germline, CDR1 SGHTS and CDR2 YDEGEE. This CDR3 is CASSLGATNTGELFF. The CDR3 nucleotides read TGTGCCAGCAGCTTGGGGGCCACGAACACCGGGGAGCTGTTTTTT.

The CDR3 reads CASSLSATRPQETQYF. DNA for the CDR3: TGTGCCAGCAGCTTATCAGCTACAAGACCACAAGAGACCCAGTACTTC. The gene calls are TRBV5-6 and TRBJ2-5; D remains ambiguous. The length of the CDR3 is 16 residues. The germline V gene encodes CDR1 SGHDT and CDR2 YYEEEE. V gave up 2 bases and J gave up 2 bases, with 16 bases separating them.

This clone was detected a few times. The chain links TRBV9 to TRBJ2-3; tentative D call: TRBD1 (6 bases). The germline gives CDR1 SGDLS, CDR2 YYNGEE. CDR3 length: 17 residues. V gave up 0 bases and J gave up 4 bases, with 18 bases separating them. CDR3 loop: CASSVADSPLPSDTQYF. The CDR3, as DNA: TGTGCCAGCAGCGTAGCGGACAGCCCCCTACCCTCAGATACGCAGTATTTT.